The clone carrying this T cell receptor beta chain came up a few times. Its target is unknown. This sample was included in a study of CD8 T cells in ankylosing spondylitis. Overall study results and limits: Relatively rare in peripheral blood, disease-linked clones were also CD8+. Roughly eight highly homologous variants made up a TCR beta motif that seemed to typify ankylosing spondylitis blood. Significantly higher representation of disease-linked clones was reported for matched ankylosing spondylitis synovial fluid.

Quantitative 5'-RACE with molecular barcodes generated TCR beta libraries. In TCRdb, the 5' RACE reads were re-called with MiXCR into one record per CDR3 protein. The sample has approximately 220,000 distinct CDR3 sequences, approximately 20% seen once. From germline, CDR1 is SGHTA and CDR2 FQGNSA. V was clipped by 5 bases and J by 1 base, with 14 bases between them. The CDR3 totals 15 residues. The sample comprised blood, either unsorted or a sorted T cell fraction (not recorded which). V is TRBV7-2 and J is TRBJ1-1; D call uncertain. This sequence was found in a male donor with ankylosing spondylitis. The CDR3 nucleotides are TGTGCCAGCAGCCCTTATTCGTATGCGAACACTGAAGCTTTCTTT. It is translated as CASSPYSYANTEAFF.